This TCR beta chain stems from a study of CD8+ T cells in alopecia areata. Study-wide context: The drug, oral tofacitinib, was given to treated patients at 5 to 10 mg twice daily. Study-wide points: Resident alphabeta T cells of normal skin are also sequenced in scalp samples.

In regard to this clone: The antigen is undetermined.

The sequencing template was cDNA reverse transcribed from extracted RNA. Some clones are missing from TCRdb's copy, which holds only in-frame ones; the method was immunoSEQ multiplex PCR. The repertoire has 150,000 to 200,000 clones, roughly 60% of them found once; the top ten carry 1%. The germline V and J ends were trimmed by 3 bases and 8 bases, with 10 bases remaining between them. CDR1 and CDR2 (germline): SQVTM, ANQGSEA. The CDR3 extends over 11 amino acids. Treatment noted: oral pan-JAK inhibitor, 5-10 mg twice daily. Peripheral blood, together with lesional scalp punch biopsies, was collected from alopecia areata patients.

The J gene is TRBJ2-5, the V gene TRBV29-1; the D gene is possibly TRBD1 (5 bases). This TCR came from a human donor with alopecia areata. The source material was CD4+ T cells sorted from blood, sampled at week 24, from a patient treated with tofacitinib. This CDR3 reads CSVEQGSTQYF. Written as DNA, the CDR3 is TGCAGCGTTGAGCAGGGAAGTACCCAGTACTTC.